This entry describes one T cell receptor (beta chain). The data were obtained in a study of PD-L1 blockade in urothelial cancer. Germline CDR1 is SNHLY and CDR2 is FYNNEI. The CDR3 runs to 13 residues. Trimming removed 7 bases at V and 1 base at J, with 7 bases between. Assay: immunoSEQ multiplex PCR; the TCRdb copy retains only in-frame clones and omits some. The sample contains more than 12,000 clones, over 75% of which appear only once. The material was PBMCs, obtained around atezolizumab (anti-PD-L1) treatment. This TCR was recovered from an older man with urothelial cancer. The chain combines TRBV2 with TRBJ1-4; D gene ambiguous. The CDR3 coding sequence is TGTGCCAGCAATGGAGTAACTAATGAAAAACTGTTTTTT. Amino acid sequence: CASNGVTNEKLFF.